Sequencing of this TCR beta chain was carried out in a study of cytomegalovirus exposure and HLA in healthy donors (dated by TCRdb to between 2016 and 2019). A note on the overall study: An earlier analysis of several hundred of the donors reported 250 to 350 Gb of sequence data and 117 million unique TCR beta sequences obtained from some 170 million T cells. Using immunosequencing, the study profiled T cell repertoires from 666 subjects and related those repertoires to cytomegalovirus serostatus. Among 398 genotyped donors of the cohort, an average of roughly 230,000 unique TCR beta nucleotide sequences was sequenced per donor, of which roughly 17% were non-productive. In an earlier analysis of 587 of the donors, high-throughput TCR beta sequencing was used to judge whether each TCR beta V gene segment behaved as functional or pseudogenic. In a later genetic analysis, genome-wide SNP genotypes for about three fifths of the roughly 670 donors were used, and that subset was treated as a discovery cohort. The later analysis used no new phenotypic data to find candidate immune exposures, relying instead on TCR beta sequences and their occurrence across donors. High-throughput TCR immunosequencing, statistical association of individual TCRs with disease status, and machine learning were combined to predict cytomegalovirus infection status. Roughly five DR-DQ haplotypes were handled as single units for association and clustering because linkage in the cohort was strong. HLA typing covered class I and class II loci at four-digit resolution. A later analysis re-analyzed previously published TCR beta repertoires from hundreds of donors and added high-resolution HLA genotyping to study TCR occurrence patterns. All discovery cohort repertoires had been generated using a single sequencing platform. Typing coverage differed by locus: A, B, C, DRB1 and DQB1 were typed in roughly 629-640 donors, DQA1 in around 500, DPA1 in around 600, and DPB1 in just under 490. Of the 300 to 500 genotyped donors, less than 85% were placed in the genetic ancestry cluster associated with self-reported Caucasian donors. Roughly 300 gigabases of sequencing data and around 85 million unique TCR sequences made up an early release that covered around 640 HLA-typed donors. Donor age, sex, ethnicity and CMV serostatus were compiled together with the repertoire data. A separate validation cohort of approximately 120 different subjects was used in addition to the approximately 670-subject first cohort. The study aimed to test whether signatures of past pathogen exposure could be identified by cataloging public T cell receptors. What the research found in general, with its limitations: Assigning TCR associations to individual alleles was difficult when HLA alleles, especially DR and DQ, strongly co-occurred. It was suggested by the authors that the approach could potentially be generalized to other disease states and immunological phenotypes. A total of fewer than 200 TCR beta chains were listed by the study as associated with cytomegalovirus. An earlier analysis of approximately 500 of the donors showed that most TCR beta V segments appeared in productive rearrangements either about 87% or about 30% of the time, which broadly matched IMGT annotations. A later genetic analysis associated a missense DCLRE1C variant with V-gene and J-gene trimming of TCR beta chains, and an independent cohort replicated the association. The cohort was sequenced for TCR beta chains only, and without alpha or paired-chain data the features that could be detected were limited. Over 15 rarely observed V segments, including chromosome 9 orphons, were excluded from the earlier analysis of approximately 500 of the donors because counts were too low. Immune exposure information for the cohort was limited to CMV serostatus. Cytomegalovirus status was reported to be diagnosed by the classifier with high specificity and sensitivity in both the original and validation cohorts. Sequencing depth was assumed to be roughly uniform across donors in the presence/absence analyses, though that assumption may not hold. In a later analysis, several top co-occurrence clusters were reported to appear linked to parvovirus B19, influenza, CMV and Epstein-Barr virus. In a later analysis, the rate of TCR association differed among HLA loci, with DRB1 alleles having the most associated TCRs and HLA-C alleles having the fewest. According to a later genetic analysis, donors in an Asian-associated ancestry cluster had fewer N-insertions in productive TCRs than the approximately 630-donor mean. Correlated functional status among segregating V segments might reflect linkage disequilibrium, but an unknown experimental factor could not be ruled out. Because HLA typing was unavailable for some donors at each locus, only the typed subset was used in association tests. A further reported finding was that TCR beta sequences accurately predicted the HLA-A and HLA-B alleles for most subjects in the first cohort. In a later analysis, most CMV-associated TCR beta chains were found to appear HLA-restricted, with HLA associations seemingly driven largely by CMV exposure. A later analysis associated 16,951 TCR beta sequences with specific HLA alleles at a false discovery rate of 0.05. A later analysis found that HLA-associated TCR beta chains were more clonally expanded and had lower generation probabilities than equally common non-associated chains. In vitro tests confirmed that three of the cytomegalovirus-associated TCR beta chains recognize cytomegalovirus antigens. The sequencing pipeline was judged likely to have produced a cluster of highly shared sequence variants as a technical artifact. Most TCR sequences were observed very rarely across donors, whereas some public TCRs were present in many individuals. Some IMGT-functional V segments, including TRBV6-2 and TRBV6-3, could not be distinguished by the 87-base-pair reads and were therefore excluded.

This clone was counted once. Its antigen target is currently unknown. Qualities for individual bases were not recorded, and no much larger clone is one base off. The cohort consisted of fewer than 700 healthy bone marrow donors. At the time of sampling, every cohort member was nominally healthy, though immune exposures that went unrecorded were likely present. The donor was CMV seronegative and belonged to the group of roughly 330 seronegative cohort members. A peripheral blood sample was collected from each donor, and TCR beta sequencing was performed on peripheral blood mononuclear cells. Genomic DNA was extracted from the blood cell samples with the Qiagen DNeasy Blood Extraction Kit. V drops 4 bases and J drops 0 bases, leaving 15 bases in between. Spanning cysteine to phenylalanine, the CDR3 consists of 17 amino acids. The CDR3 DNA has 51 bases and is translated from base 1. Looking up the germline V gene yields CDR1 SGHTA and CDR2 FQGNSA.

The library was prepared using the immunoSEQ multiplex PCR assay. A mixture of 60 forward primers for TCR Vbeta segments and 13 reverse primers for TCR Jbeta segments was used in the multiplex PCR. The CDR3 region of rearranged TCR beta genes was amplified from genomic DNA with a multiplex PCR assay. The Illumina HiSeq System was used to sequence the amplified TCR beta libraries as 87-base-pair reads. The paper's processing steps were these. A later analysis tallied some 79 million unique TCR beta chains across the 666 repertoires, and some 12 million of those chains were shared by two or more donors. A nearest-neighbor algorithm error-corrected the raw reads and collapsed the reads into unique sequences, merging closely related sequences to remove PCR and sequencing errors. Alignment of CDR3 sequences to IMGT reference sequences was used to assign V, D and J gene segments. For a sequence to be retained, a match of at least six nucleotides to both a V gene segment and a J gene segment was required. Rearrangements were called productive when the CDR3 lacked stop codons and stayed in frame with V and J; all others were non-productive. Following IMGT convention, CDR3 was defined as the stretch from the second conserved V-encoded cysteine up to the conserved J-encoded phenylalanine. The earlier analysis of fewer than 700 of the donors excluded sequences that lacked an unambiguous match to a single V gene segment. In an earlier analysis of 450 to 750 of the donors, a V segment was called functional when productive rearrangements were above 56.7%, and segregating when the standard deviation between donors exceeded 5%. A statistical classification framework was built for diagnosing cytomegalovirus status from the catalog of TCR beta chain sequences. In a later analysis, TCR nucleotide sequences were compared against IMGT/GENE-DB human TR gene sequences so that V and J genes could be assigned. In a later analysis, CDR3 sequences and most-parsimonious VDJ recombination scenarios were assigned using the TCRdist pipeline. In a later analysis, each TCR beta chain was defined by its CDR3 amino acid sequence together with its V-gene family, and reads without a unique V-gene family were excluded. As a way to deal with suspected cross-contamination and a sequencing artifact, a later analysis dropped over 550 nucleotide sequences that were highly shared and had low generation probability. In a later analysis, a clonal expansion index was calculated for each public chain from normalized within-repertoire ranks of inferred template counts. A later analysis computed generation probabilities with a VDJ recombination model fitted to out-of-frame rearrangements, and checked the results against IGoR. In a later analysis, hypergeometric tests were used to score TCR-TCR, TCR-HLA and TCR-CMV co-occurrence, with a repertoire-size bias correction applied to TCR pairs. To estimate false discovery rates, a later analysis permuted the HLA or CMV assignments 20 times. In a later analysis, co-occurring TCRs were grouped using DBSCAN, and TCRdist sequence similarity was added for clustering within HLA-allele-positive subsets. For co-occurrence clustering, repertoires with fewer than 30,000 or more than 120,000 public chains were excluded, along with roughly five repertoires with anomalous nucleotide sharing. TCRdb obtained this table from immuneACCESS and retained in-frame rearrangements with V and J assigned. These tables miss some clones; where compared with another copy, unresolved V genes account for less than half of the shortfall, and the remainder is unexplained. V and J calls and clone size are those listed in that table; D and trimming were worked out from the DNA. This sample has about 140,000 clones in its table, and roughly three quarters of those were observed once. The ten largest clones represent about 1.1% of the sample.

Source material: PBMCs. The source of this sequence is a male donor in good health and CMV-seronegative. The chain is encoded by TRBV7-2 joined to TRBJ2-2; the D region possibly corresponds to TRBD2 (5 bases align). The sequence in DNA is TGTGCCAGCAGCTCACCCCCCCCGGGGACGAACACCGGGGAGCTGTTTTTT. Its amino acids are CASSSPPPGTNTGELFF.